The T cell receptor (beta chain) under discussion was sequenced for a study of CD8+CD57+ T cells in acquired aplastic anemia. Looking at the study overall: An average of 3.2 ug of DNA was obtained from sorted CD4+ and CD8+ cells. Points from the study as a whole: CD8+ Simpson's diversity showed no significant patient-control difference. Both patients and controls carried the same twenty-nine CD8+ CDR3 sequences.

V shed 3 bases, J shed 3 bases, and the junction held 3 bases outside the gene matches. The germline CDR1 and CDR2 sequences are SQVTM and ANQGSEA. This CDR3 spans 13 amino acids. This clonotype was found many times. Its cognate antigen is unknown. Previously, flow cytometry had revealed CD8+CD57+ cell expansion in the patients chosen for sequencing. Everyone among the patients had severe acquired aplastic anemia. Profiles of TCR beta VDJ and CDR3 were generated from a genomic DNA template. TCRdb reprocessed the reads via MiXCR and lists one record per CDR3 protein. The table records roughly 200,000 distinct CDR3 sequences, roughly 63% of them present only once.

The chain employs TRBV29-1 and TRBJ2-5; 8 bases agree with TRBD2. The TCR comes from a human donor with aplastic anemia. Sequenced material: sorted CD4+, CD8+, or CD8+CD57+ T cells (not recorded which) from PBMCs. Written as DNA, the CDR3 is TGCAGCGTTGACGGGGGGGCGGAAGAGACCCAGTACTTC. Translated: CSVDGGAEETQYF.